These 21 T cell receptor beta chains share one sample of origin, sequenced in a study of post-analysis software for immune sequencing data. Study results and caveats: Five or six TRBV segments, TRBV5-6, TRBV5-1 and TRBV20-1 among them, were found more frequent in patients than controls.

Their antigen targets remain unknown. Sequencing libraries made from TCR beta cDNA carried unique molecular identifiers. TCRdb fed the PCR reads into MiXCR, producing one record per CDR3 protein. The sample lists approximately 730,000 distinct CDR3 sequences; 25% to 30% were seen once. The sequencing sample was made of blood. These receptor sequences come from a girl aged 5 to 17 with multiple sclerosis.

The chain combines TRBV7-9 with TRBJ2-7; TRBD1 is a possible D gene (6 bases). The J call may be faulty, since TRBJ2-5 better matches the DNA end. The CDR3 is 16 amino acids. Germline values: CDR1 SEHNR, CDR2 FQNEAQ (reference sequence). The CDR3 sequence: CASSLVGDTIGETQYF. The CDR3 bases are TGTGCCAGCAGCTTAGTCGGGGACACCATCGGGGAGACCCAGTACTTC.

On this clonotype itself: Relative to the germline gene, one junction end is altered; a read error may explain this. The rearrangement uses TRBV5-1 and TRBJ2-3; D is ambiguous. The CDR3 has 13 amino acids. Germline CDR1 reads SGHRS; CDR2 reads YFSETQ. The CDR3 sequence is CASNLGPGDTQYF. DNA for the CDR3: TGCGCCAGCAACTTGGGTCCGGGTGATACGCAGTATTTT. The full variable domain, its missing parts supplied by reference TRBV5-1 and TRBJ2-3, is KAGVTQTPRYLIKTRGQQVTLSCSPISGHRSVSWYQQTPGQGLQFLFEYFSETQRNKGNFPGRFSGRQFSNSRSEMNVSTLELGDSALYLCASNLGPGDTQYFGPGTRLTVL.

Only a few counts were recorded for this clonotype. V is TRBV20-1 and J is TRBJ2-3; a possible D gene is TRBD1 (6 bases). Trimming shortened V by 3 bases and J by 4 bases, and 11 bases separated the two germline ends. This CDR3 has 13 amino acids. CDR1 DFQATT and CDR2 SNEGSKA come from the germline V gene (reference sequence). CDR3: CSARVGGPDTQYF. DNA for the CDR3: TGCAGTGCTAGGGTTGGGGGCCCAGATACGCAGTATTTT.

This clonotype was detected only a few times. In DNA form, the CDR3 reads TGTGCCAGCAGCCGAGAGGTCGCAGATACGCAGTATTTT. It translates to CASSREVADTQYF. The chain couples TRBV7-2 to TRBJ2-3; D is ambiguous. The CDR3 is 13 amino acids. Trimming removed 5 bases from V and 4 bases from J, with 10 bases in between. Germline V lookup: CDR1 SGHTA, CDR2 FQGNSA.

V is TRBV7-9 and J is TRBJ1-6; 7 bases are a match to TRBD1. The germline CDR1 and CDR2 sequences are SEHNR and FQNEAQ (reference sequence). The CDR3 sequence is 15 residues long. V was clipped by 3 bases and J by 10 bases; unmatched bases: 9. CDR3 residues: CASSLTGIRGSPLHF. CDR3 DNA: TGTGCCAGCAGCTTGACAGGGATACGTGGATCACCCCTCCACTTT.

In this sample, this clonotype turned up many times. The chain links TRBV29-1 to TRBJ2-3, with unresolved D. V lost 5 bases and J 2 bases, leaving 8 bases between the germline ends. This CDR3 spans 12 amino acids. Germline CDR1 is SQVTM and CDR2 is ANQGSEA. The CDR3 spells CSVRPSTDTQYF. In nucleotides, the CDR3 is TGCAGCGTTAGACCATCCACAGATACGCAGTATTTT.

This clonotype has only a few counts. This chain uses TRBV3-1 with TRBJ2-3, with D perhaps matching TRBD1 (6 bases). With 4 bases removed from V and 5 bases from J, the gap between germline ends came to 16 bases. CDR1 is LGHDT and CDR2 is YNNKEL in the germline V gene (reference sequence). CDR3 length equals 15 residues. The CDR3 sequence: CASSPSGVGGDTQYF. Here the CDR3 DNA reads TGTGCCAGCAGCCCGTCAGGGGTGGGTGGAGATACGCAGTATTTT.

The rearrangement links TRBV20-1 to TRBJ1-5, with D possibly TRBD1 on 5 matching bases. V lost 4 bases and J lost 4, with 14 bases in between. CDR1 and CDR2 (germline): DFQATT, SNEGSKA (reference sequence). CDR3 length equals 14 residues. For the CDR3, the DNA is TGCAGTGCTAAGCAAGGGACGGGGAATCAGCCCCAGCATTTT. Encoded protein: CSAKQGTGNQPQHF.

This clonotype was found a few times. The rearrangement uses TRBV5-1 and TRBJ2-1, with D perhaps TRBD1 (5 bases). Trimming stripped 0 bases from V and 2 bases from J, with 9 bases between. Germline lookup yields CDR1 SGHRS and CDR2 YFSETQ. CDR3 length equals 15 residues. CDR3 sequence: CASSLVGQAYNEQFF. The CDR3 nucleotides are TGCGCCAGCAGCTTGGTTGGACAAGCCTACAATGAGCAGTTCTTC.

The gene calls are TRBV7-2 and TRBJ2-1; 14 bases line up with TRBD2. V lost 5 bases to trimming and J lost 10 bases; unmatched junction nucleotides: 13. CDR1 is SGHTA and CDR2 is FQGNSA in the germline V gene. The CDR3 is 17 residues long. CDR3 loop: CASSPGGTSGSVGEQFF. CDR3 nucleotides: TGTGCCAGCAGCCCGGGGGGGACTAGCGGGAGTGTTGGGGAGCAGTTCTTC.

This sequence joins TRBV20-1 and TRBJ1-2, with D unresolved. The length of the CDR3 is 12 residues. Germline V CDR1 and CDR2: DFQATT, SNEGSKA (reference sequence). V lost 5 bases to trimming and J lost 4 bases, with 11 bases between them. The CDR3, as DNA: TGCAGTGCTCAAGCGGGCCTCTATGGCTACACCTTC. This translates into CSAQAGLYGYTF.

The rearrangement uses TRBV29-1 and TRBJ1-1, with a possible D match to TRBD1 (5 bases). Germline loops: CDR1 SQVTM, CDR2 ANQGSEA. Trimming stripped 4 bases from V and 5 bases from J, with 14 bases between. The CDR3 contains 13 residues. Written as DNA, the CDR3 is TGCAGCGTTGCCACGGGGGGAGGAACTGAAGCTTTCTTT. Residues: CSVATGGGTEAFF.

The CDR3 here is CASSLWGLGYEQYF. CDR3 coding DNA: TGTGCCAGCAGTTTATGGGGCCTGGGCTACGAGCAGTACTTC. The rearrangement uses TRBV27 and TRBJ2-7; a weak D match, TRBD1 (5 bases). The germline V gene encodes CDR1 MNHEY and CDR2 SMNVEV (reference sequence). Trimming pared 1 base from V and 3 bases from J, leaving 10 bases between. This CDR3 comprises 14 residues.

In regard to this clonotype: One end of the junction is discordant with germline, which a read error may explain. V usage is TRBV6-5 and J usage is TRBJ1-3; a weak D match, TRBD1 (6 bases). The CDR3 loop spans 15 amino acids. Germline V gives CDR1 MNHEY, CDR2 SVGAGI. The CDR3: CASSYRAPSGNTIYF. The CDR3 nucleotides read TGTGCCAGTAGTTACAGGGCCCCCTCTGGAAACACCATATATTTT.

This clonotype was seen repeatedly, ten times or more. The chain links TRBV29-1 to TRBJ2-5; 8 positions agree with TRBD2. The V gene end was trimmed by 0 bases and the J gene end by 5 bases; junction bases not matched to a gene: 8. The CDR3 consists of 15 residues. Germline V CDR1 and CDR2: SQVTM, ANQGSEA. The CDR3 DNA follows: TGCAGCGTTGAAGATTTTCAGCGGGGGCAGGAGACCCAGTACTTC. This sequence encodes CSVEDFQRGQETQYF.

The CDR3 region has the DNA TGTGCCAGCAGCCCAGGATGGGGTTACGAGCAGTACTTC. Protein: CASSPGWGYEQYF. The chain recombines TRBV3-1 with TRBJ2-7; D unresolved. V shed 4 bases and J shed 4 bases, with 11 bases lying between them. CDR3 length equals 13 residues. CDR1 and CDR2 from the germline V gene are LGHDT and YNNKEL (reference sequence).

The V gene is TRBV5-1, the J gene TRBJ1-2; no clear D. The CDR3 has 13 amino acids. The V end lost 2 bases, the J end lost 4 bases, and 9 bases lay between the germline ends. Germline lookup yields CDR1 SGHRS and CDR2 YFSETQ. Written as DNA, the CDR3 is TGCGCCAGCAGCTTAAATGAGGGCTATGGCTACACCTTC. It specifies CASSLNEGYGYTF.

This chain links TRBV27 with TRBJ2-7; D possibly corresponds to TRBD1 (6 bases). Trimming took 5 bases from V and 5 from J, leaving 13 bases between them. CDR3 size: 13 residues. Germline V gene sequence: CDR1 MNHEY, CDR2 SMNVEV (reference sequence). Written as DNA, the CDR3 is TGTGCCAGCAGTCCTTCAGGGGTCCACGAGCAGTACTTC. This codes for CASSPSGVHEQYF.

The rearrangement joins TRBV7-9 to TRBJ2-3; D is unclear. Germline values: CDR1 SEHNR, CDR2 FQNEAQ (reference sequence). The CDR3 sequence is 12 residues long. V was shortened by 5 bases and J by 5 bases, with 8 bases between the two germline ends. The CDR3 DNA reads as TGTGCCAGCAGCCAGCTGGGAGATACGCAGTATTTT. Amino acids: CASSQLGDTQYF.

The rearrangement links TRBV6-6 to TRBJ2-1; 9 nucleotides line up with TRBD2. CDR1 MNHNY and CDR2 SVGAGI come from the germline V gene (reference sequence). This CDR3 has 15 amino acids. Trimming took 1 base from V and 5 from J; bases not matched to a gene: 3. CDR3 loop: CASSYWASGDNEQFF. Written as DNA, the CDR3 is TGTGCCAGCAGTTACTGGGCTAGCGGGGACAATGAGCAGTTCTTC.

The chain recombines TRBV12-3 or TRBV12-4 with TRBJ2-3; D remains ambiguous. The CDR3 runs to 13 residues. Between the trimmed V and J ends, which lost 1 base and 3 bases, there was a span of 5 bases. The DNA for the CDR3 is TGTGCCAGCAGTTTAGAGACGACAGATACGCAGTATTTT. As protein: CASSLETTDTQYF.